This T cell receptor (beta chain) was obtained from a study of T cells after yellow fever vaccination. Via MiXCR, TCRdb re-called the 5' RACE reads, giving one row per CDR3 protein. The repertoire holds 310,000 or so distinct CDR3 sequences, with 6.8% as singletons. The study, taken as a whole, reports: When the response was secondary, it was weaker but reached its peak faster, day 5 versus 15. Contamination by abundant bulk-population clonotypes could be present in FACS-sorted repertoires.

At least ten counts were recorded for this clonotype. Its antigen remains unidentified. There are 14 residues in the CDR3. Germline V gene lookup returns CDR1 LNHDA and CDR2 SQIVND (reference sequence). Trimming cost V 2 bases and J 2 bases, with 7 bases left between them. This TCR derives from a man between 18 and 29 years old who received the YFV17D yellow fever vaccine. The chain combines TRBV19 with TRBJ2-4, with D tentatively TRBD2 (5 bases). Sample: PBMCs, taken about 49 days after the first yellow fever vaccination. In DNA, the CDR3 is TGTGCCAGTAGTATAACGGGATCCAAAAACATTCAGTACTTC. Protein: CASSITGSKNIQYF.